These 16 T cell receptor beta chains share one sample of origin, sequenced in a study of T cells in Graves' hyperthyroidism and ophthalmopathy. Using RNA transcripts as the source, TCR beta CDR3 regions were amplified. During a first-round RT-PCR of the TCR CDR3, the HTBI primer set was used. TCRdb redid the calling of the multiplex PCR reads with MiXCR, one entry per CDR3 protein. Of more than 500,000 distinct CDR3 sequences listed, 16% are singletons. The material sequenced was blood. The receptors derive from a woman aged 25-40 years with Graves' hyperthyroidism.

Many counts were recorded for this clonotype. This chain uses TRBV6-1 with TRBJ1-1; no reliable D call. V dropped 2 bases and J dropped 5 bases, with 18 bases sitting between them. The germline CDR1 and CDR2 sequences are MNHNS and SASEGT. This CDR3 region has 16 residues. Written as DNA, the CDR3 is TGTGCCAGCAGTGAATTAGTGCCAGGAATGGGGACTGAAGCTTTCTTT. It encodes CASSELVPGMGTEAFF.

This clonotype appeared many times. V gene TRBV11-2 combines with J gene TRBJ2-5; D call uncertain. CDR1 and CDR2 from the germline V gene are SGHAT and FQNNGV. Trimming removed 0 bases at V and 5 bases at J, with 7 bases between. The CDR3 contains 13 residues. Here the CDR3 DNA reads TGTGCCAGCAGCTTAGATCTTTTGGAGACCCAGTACTTC. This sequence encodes CASSLDLLETQYF.

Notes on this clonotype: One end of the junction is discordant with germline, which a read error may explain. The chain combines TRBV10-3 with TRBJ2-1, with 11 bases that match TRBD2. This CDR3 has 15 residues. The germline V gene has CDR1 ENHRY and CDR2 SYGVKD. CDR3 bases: TGTGCCATCAGGGGAACTAGCGGGAGCGACAATGAGCAGCTCTTC. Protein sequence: CAIRGTSGSDNEQLF.

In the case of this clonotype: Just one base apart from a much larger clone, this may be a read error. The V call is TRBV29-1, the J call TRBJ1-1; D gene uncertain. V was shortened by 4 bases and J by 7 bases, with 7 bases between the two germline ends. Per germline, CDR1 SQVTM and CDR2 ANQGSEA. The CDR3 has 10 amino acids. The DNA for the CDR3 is TGCAGCGTTGTGGAAAGTGAAGCTTTCTTT. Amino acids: CSVVESEAFF.

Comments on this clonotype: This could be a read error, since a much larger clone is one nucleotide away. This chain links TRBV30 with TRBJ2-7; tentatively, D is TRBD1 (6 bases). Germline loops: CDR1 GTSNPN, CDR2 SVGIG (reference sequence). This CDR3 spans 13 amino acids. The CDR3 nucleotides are TGTGCCTGGGTCACAGGGAGCTCCTACGAGCAGCACTTC. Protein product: CAWVTGSSYEQHF.

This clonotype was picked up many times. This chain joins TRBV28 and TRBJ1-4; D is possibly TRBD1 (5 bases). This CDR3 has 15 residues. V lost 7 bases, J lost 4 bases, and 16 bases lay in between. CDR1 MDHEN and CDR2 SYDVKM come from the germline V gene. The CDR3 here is CASTLSGGGNEKLFF. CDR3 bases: TGTGCCAGCACCCTATCGGGGGGAGGTAATGAAAAACTGTTTTTT.

DNA of the CDR3: TGTGCCAGCAGCTCGGACAGGGATGGGAATGAAGCTTTCTTT. It is translated as CASSSDRDGNEAFF. V usage is TRBV7-9 and J usage is TRBJ1-1, with 8 positions matching TRBD1. The CDR3 length is 14 residues. V dropped 4 bases and J dropped 7; count of bases not matched to a gene: 8. Germline-derived CDR1 and CDR2 are SEHNR and FQNEAQ (reference sequence).

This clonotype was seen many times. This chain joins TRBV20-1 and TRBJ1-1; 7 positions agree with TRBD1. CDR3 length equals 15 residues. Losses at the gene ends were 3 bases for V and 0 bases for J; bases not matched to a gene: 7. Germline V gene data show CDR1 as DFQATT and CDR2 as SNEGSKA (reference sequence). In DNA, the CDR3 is TGCAGTGCTAGTTCTGGACAGGAGCTGAACACTGAAGCTTTCTTT. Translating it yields CSASSGQELNTEAFF.

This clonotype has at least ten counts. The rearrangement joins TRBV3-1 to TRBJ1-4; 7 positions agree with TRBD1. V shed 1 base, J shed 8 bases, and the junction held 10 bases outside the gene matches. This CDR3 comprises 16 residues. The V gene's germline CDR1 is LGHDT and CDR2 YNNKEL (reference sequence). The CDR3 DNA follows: TGTGCCAGCAGCCAAGGACAGGGCGGATTTGGAGAAAAACTGTTTTTT. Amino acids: CASSQGQGGFGEKLFF.

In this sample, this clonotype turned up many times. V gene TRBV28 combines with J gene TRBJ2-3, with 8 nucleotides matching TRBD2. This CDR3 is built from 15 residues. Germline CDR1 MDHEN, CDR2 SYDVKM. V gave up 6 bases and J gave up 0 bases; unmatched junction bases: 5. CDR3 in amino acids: CASRPAGASTDTQYF. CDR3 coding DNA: TGTGCCAGCAGGCCAGCGGGGGCGAGCACAGATACGCAGTATTTT.

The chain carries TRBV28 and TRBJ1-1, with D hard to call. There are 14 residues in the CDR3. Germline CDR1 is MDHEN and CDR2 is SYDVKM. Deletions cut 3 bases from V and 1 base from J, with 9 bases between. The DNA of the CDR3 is TGTGCCAGCAGTTTGTATACCGAGAACACTGAAGCTTTCTTT. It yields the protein CASSLYTENTEAFF.

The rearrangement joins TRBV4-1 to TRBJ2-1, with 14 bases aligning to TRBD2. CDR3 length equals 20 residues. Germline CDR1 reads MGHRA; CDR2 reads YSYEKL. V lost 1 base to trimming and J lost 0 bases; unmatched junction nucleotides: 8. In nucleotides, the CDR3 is TGCGCCAGCAGCCAAGGACCCGGGACTAGCGGGAGCCCCTCCTACAATGAGCAGTTCTTC. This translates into CASSQGPGTSGSPSYNEQFF.

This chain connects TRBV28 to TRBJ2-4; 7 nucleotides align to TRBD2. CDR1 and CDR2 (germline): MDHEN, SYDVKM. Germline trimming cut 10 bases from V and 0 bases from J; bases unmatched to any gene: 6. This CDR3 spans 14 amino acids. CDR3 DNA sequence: TGTGCCACCAAAGCGGGGCTAGCCAAAAACATTCAGTACTTC. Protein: CATKAGLAKNIQYF.

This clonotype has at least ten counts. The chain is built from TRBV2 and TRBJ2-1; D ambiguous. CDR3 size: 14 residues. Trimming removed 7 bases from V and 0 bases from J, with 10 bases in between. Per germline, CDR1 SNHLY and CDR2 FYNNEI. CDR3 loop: CASNRISSYNEQFF. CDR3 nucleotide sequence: TGTGCCAGCAATCGGATTAGCTCCTACAATGAGCAGTTCTTC.

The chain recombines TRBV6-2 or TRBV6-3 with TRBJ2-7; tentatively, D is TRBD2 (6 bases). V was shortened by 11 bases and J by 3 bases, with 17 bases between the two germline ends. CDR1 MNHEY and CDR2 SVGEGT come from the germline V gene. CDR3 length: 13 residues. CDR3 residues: CACTSGLYYEQYF. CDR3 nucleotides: TGTGCCTGCACCTCGGGACTCTACTACGAGCAGTACTTC.

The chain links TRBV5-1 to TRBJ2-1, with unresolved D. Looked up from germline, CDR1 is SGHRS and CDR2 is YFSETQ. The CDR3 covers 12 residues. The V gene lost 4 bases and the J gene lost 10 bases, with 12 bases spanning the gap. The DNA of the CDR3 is TGCGCCAGCAGCCCGGTGATCTGGGAGCAGTTCTTC. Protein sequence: CASSPVIWEQFF. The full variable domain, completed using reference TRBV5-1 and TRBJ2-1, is KAGVTQTPRYLIKTRGQQVTLSCSPISGHRSVSWYQQTPGQGLQFLFEYFSETQRNKGNFPGRFSGRQFSNSRSEMNVSTLELGDSALYLCASSPVIWEQFFGPGTRLTVL.